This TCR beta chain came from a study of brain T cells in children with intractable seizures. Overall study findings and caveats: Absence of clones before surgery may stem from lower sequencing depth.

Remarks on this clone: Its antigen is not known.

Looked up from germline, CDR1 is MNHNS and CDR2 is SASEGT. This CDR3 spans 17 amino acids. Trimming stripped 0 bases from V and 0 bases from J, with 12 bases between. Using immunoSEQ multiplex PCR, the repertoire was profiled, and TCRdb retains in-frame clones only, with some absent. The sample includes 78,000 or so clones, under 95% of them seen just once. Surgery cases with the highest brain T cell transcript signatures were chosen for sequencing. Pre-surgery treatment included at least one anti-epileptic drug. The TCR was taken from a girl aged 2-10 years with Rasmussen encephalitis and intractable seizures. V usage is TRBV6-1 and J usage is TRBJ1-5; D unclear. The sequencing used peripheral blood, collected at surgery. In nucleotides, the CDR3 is TGTGCCAGCAGTGAAGCGGCGGGAGGTGTTAGCAATCAGCCCCAGCATTTT. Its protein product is CASSEAAGGVSNQPQHF.